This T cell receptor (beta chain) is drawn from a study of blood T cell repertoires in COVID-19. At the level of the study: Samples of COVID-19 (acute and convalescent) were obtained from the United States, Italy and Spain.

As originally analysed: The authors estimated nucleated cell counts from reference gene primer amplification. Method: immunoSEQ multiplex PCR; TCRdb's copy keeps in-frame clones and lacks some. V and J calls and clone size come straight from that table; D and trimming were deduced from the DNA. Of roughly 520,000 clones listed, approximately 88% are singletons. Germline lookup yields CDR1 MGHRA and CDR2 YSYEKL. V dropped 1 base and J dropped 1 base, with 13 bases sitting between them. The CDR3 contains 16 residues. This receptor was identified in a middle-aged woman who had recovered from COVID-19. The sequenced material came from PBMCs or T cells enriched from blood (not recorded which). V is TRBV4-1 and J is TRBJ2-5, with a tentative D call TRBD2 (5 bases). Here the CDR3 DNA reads TGCGCCAGCAGCCAAGGCCAGATCCGGGGCCAAGAGACCCAGTACTTC. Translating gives CASSQGQIRGQETQYF.